The clone carrying this TCR beta chain has only a few counts. The entry originates in a study of Graves' ophthalmopathy and Graves' hyperthyroidism. The authors amplified TCR beta CDR3 regions from RNA transcripts. The library came from an HTBI-primed first-round RT-PCR and a second-round multiplex PCR. MiXCR, applied by TCRdb to the multiplex PCR reads, yields one record per CDR3 protein. The sample holds around 1.1 million distinct CDR3 sequences, about 40% seen once. V lost 1 base and J lost 3, with 9 bases in between. The CDR3 has 13 amino acids. The germline V gene encodes CDR1 DFQATT and CDR2 SNEGSKA (reference sequence).

The chain links TRBV20-1 to TRBJ1-1; D remains ambiguous. The receptor was isolated from an adult man with Graves' hyperthyroidism. The source material was peripheral blood or thyroid tissue (not recorded which). The CDR3 loop is CSARVLADTEAFF. The CDR3 DNA reads as TGCAGTGCTAGAGTGTTGGCTGACACTGAAGCTTTCTTT.